Each of the 22 T cell receptor beta chains below was sequenced from the same sample in a study of graft-versus-host responses after intestinal transplantation. TCRdb's copy holds only in-frame clones and misses some; the assay was immunoSEQ multiplex PCR. The sample shows 75,000 to 100,000 clones, roughly 90% of them seen only once. Sequenced here: PBMCs, sampled around 68 weeks after intestinal transplant. The receptors were sampled from a human patient who received an intestinal transplant, so some T cells may come from the graft donor.

The sample holds a few counts of this clone. CDR3 coding DNA: TGCGCCAGCAGCCCGGGGACTAGCGGGGGCAAACAAGAGACCCAGTACTTC. Translated: CASSPGTSGGKQETQYF. This chain uses TRBV5-1 with TRBJ2-5, with 14 bases lining up with TRBD2. The germline gives CDR1 SGHRS, CDR2 YFSETQ. V gave up 4 bases and J gave up 2 bases; unmatched junction bases: 7. The CDR3 is 17 amino acids.

V usage is TRBV10-2 and J usage is TRBJ2-3; 9 bases match TRBD1. Germline V gives CDR1 WSHSY, CDR2 SAAADI. CDR3 length equals 17 residues. V was pared by 3 bases and J by 0 bases, with 7 bases of the junction left unmatched. CDR3 residues: CASSDRDRVPSTDTQYF. CDR3 nucleotide sequence: TGCGCCAGCAGTGATCGGGACAGGGTCCCTAGCACAGATACGCAGTATTTT.

This sequence joins TRBV7-9 and TRBJ2-5; no definite D call. The V gene lost 3 bases and the J gene lost 5 bases, with 10 bases spanning the gap. The germline V gene encodes CDR1 SEHNR and CDR2 FQNEAQ (reference sequence). There are 13 residues in the CDR3. CDR3 nucleotide sequence: TGTGCCAGCAGCTTCGCGGCTCCGGAGACCCAGTACTTC. Protein: CASSFAAPETQYF.

This chain's CDR3 is CASRGPGRYGYTF. For the CDR3, the DNA is TGTGCCAGCAGGGGACCGGGGAGGTATGGCTACACCTTC. The chain combines TRBV9 with TRBJ1-2, with D perhaps matching TRBD1 (5 bases). The CDR3 contains 13 residues. CDR1 and CDR2 (germline): SGDLS, YYNGEE. V was trimmed by 5 bases and J by 5 bases, leaving 13 bases between them. Full variable domain (remainder filled in from reference TRBV9 and TRBJ1-2): DSGVTQTPKHLITATGQRVTLRCSPRSGDLSVYWYQQSLDQGLQFLIQYYNGEERAKGNILERFSAQQFPDLHSELNLSSLELGDSALYFCASRGPGRYGYTFGSGTRLTVV.

The rearrangement uses TRBV5-4 and TRBJ1-1; TRBD1 matches 7 bases. The CDR3 has 14 residues. With 4 bases clipped from V and 1 base from J, the junction kept 4 bases outside the gene matches. Germline V CDR1 and CDR2: SGHNT, YYREEE (reference sequence). DNA for the CDR3: TGTGCCAGCAGCACCGGGACAGCGAACACTGAAGCTTTCTTT. This sequence encodes CASSTGTANTEAFF.

The gene calls are TRBV6-5 and TRBJ1-2; a weak D match, TRBD1 (5 bases). Germline CDR1 and CDR2: MNHEY and SVGAGI. CDR3 size: 14 residues. Trimming took off 5 bases at V and 6 bases at J, with 16 bases between the two ends. The CDR3 nucleotides are TGTGCCAGCAGTACCAGGTGGGGGATGAATGGCTACACCTTC. Its translation: CASSTRWGMNGYTF.

V and J are TRBV10-3 and TRBJ1-2; no firm D call. The CDR3 has 13 amino acids. Germline CDR1 ENHRY, CDR2 SYGVKD. The V end was cut by 3 bases, the J end by 4 bases, with 9 bases between. The CDR3 nucleotides are TGTGCCATCAGTGACGGGCAGCCCTATGGCTACACCTTC. Translation gives CAISDGQPYGYTF.

The rearrangement joins TRBV6-5 to TRBJ1-6; D gene unclear. The CDR3 contains 16 residues. V was pared by 0 bases and J by 0 bases, with 6 bases between. Germline V gives CDR1 MNHEY, CDR2 SVGAGI. DNA of the CDR3: TGTGCCAGCAGTTACTCACGGACCTCCTATAATTCACCCCTCCACTTT. Translation gives CASSYSRTSYNSPLHF.

The rearrangement uses TRBV6-5 and TRBJ1-1; D uncertain. V was trimmed by 3 bases and J by 11 bases, leaving 13 bases between them. Looked up from germline, CDR1 is MNHEY and CDR2 is SVGAGI. This CDR3 region has 12 residues. The CDR3 reads CASSYDNRSAFF. For the CDR3, the DNA is TGTGCCAGCAGTTATGACAACCGGTCCGCTTTCTTT.

Only one count was recorded for this clone. The J gene is TRBJ2-1, the V gene TRBV7-2; 10 nucleotides agree with TRBD2. V shed 2 bases, J shed 4 bases, and the junction held 11 bases outside the gene matches. CDR1 and CDR2 (germline): SGHTA, FQGNSA. This CDR3 spans 18 amino acids. CDR3 amino acids: CASSLPSHKRGGYNEQFF. Here the CDR3 DNA reads TGTGCCAGCAGCTTACCATCCCACAAGCGGGGGGGATACAATGAGCAGTTCTTC.

This rearrangement joins TRBV4-1 to TRBJ2-3; D gene unclear. This CDR3 comprises 16 residues. Germline V gene lookup returns CDR1 MGHRA and CDR2 YSYEKL. V gave up 0 bases and J gave up 6 bases, with 16 bases separating them. The CDR3 protein is CASSQDFLARRDTQYF. The CDR3 DNA reads TGCGCCAGCAGCCAAGATTTTCTTGCAAGGCGTGATACGCAGTATTTT.

The rearrangement joins TRBV10-3 to TRBJ1-5; D is uncertain. This CDR3 spans 13 amino acids. V was shortened by 10 bases and J by 5 bases, with 15 bases between the two germline ends. Germline loops: CDR1 ENHRY, CDR2 SYGVKD. In DNA, the CDR3 is TGTGCCAGCAACCCGCGGACGGATCAGCCCCAGCATTTT. Protein sequence: CASNPRTDQPQHF.

The genes are TRBV2 and TRBJ2-5, with 7 bases aligning to TRBD2. The CDR3 totals 14 residues. Germline loops: CDR1 SNHLY, CDR2 FYNNEI. V dropped 6 bases and J dropped 2; count of bases not matched to a gene: 6. DNA for the CDR3: TGTGCCAGCAGCCCGGGGGAGGGACAAGAGACCCAGTACTTC. This codes for CASSPGEGQETQYF. The full variable domain, its missing parts supplied by reference TRBV2 and TRBJ2-5, is EPEVTQTPSHQVTQMGQEVILRCVPISNHLYFYWYRQILGQKVEFLVSFYNNEISEKSEIFDDQFSVERPDGSNFTLKIRSTKLEDSAMYFCASSPGEGQETQYFGPGTRLLVL.

Only one count was recorded for this clone. This chain links TRBV18 with TRBJ2-6; D perhaps matches TRBD2 (5 bases). The CDR3 consists of 19 residues. Trimming shortened V by 0 bases and J by 1 base, and 16 bases separated the two germline ends. In germline, CDR1 is KGHSH, CDR2 LQKENI. CDR3 DNA sequence: TGTGCCAGCTCACCACCTGCCGTAAGGTCGGGATCTGGGGCCAACGTCCTGACTTTC. Amino acid sequence: CASSPPAVRSGSGANVLTF. Variable domain in full (rest from reference TRBV18 and TRBJ2-6): NAGVMQNPRHLVRRRGQEARLRCSPMKGHSHVYWYRQLPEEGLKFMVYLQKENIIDESGMPKERFSAEFPKEGPSILRIQQVVRGDSAAYFCASSPPAVRSGSGANVLTFGAGSRLTVL.

The chain couples TRBV7-9 to TRBJ1-6; D not certain. The germline gives CDR1 SEHNR, CDR2 FQNEAQ (reference sequence). V dropped 5 bases and J dropped 8 bases, with 7 bases sitting between them. The CDR3 extends over 12 amino acids. The CDR3 reads CASSLDYSPLHF. CDR3 DNA sequence: TGTGCCAGCAGCCTCGATTATTCACCCCTCCACTTT.

The rearrangement uses TRBV7-2 and TRBJ2-7; D gene unclear. This CDR3 is built from 14 residues. Germline V gene data show CDR1 as SGHTA and CDR2 as FQGNSA. Trimming removed 0 bases at V and 5 bases at J, with 11 bases between. For the CDR3, the DNA is TGTGCCAGCAGCTTAGCGGCCGGAGACCACGAGCAGTACTTC. It codes for CASSLAAGDHEQYF.

The chain employs TRBV27 and TRBJ2-6; TRBD1 agrees at 7 bases. There are 19 residues in the CDR3. CDR1 and CDR2 (germline): MNHEY, SMNVEV (reference sequence). J was trimmed by 1 base and V by 3 bases; bases with no gene match: 12. The CDR3 coding sequence is TGTGCCAGCAGTTTTTCTCCGGGACAGCTTCTATCTGGGGCCAACGTCCTGACTTTC. Protein sequence: CASSFSPGQLLSGANVLTF.

In its sample, this clone was seen once. The chain employs TRBV5-1 and TRBJ1-1, with TRBD1 matching 9 bases. The CDR3 totals 16 residues. V shed 3 bases, J shed 0 bases, and the junction held 6 bases outside the gene matches. The germline gives CDR1 SGHRS, CDR2 YFSETQ. The CDR3 protein is CASSYTGTGLNTEAFF. CDR3 DNA: TGCGCCAGCAGCTATACCGGGACAGGGCTGAACACTGAAGCTTTCTTT.

This chain uses TRBV15 with TRBJ2-5; a weak D match, TRBD2 (5 bases). Per germline, CDR1 LNHNV and CDR2 YYDKDF (reference sequence). This CDR3 comprises 14 residues. V gave up 5 bases and J gave up 0 bases, with 10 bases separating them. CDR3 DNA sequence: TGTGCCACCAGCGGCTGGCGGGACCAAGAGACCCAGTACTTC. Amino acids: CATSGWRDQETQYF.

The gene calls are TRBV5-6 and TRBJ2-7; 7 bases match TRBD2. The V segment lost 3 bases and the J segment 2 bases; nucleotides outside the gene matches: 5. This CDR3 is 14 amino acids long. Per germline, CDR1 SGHDT and CDR2 YYEEEE. The CDR3 sequence: CASSWGEGAYEQYF. The CDR3 bases are TGTGCCAGCAGCTGGGGGGAGGGAGCCTACGAGCAGTACTTC.

This chain uses TRBV6-4 with TRBJ2-5; 10 bases align to TRBD2. Germline V gene sequence: CDR1 MRHNA, CDR2 SNTAGT. V lost 6 bases to trimming and J lost 2 bases; unmatched junction nucleotides: 12. This CDR3 region has 17 residues. The CDR3 nucleotides read TGTGCCAGCAGCCCCACCCCCGTAGCGGGGGGACAAGAGACCCAGTACTTC. Residues: CASSPTPVAGGQETQYF.

CDR3 sequence (DNA): TGTGCCAGCAGTGCATGGGAACAGCCCCAGCATTTT. Translation: CASSAWEQPQHF. The rearrangement links TRBV5-6 to TRBJ1-5, with D unclear. Germline V gene sequence: CDR1 SGHDT, CDR2 YYEEEE. This CDR3 is built from 12 residues. V shed 5 bases and J shed 7 bases, with 10 bases lying between them.